One and the same sample provided the 6 T cell receptor beta chains below, sequenced in a study of cytomegalovirus exposure and HLA in healthy donors. The study ran its PCR with 60 Vbeta and 13 Jbeta primers. TCRdb keeps only in-frame clones here, not all; method: immunoSEQ multiplex PCR. Among approximately 140,000 clones listed, approximately 80% were seen once. The specimen sequenced was PBMCs. The receptors stem from a male donor in good health and CMV-seronegative.

The chain recombines TRBV28 with TRBJ2-5; no firm D call. V lost 2 bases to trimming and J lost 6 bases, with 10 bases between them. This CDR3 has 13 residues. Germline V CDR1 and CDR2: MDHEN, SYDVKM. CDR3 protein: CASSLQTRQTQYF. In DNA form, the CDR3 reads TGTGCCAGCAGTTTACAAACGAGGCAGACCCAGTACTTC.

The V and J genes are TRBV30 and TRBJ1-5, with D unresolved. In germline, CDR1 is GTSNPN, CDR2 SVGIG (reference sequence). V was shortened by 0 bases and J by 5 bases, with 8 bases between the two germline ends. The CDR3 runs to 13 residues. DNA of the CDR3: TGTGCCTGGAGTGTACGGGGAGATCAGCCCCAGCATTTT. Its protein is CAWSVRGDQPQHF. Full variable domain (remainder filled in from reference TRBV30 and TRBJ1-5): SQTIHQWPATLVQPVGSPLSLECTVEGTSNPNLYWYRQAAGRGLQLLFYSVGIGQISSEVPQNLSASRPQDRQFILSSKKLLLSDSGFYLCAWSVRGDQPQHFGDGTRLSIL.

The chain links TRBV6-1 to TRBJ1-2; the D gene is possibly TRBD1 (5 bases). Germline CDR1 MNHNS, CDR2 SASEGT. The CDR3 contains 12 residues. Trimming cost V 6 bases and J 8 bases, with 13 bases left between them. CDR3 region: CASREPGYGYTF. As DNA, the CDR3 is TGTGCCAGCAGGGAACCAGGGTACGGCTACACCTTC.

The rearrangement links TRBV6-6 to TRBJ1-5; 8 bases match TRBD1. V lost 6 bases to trimming and J lost 5 bases; unmatched junction nucleotides: 9. CDR1 and CDR2 from the germline V gene are MNHNY and SVGAGI (reference sequence). This CDR3 has 15 amino acids. CDR3 sequence reads: CASRVARGQHQPQHF. CDR3 in DNA: TGTGCCAGCAGAGTAGCCAGGGGGCAACATCAGCCCCAGCATTTT.

V gene TRBV27 combines with J gene TRBJ1-4; the D gene is possibly TRBD1 (5 bases). The V end was cut by 3 bases, the J end by 9 bases, with 20 bases between. The CDR3 length is 16 residues. Germline V lookup: CDR1 MNHEY, CDR2 SMNVEV (reference sequence). Here the CDR3 reads CASSFWGQGNTKKLFF. CDR3 nucleotides: TGTGCCAGCAGTTTCTGGGGTCAGGGAAATACGAAAAAACTGTTTTTT.

About this clone: This sample includes further DNA sequences coding for the same CDR3. The chain has TRBV2 and TRBJ1-2; 10 bases fit TRBD1. V trimming: 8 bases; J trimming: 5 bases; junction bases outside the gene matches: 11. The CDR3 covers 15 residues. Germline V gives CDR1 SNHLY, CDR2 FYNNEI. CDR3 DNA: TGTGCCAGCTCTAGGGGACAGGGGTATTCTTATGGCTACACCTTC. Translation gives CASSRGQGYSYGYTF.